This passage covers 19 T cell receptor beta chains from one sample sequenced in a study of cytomegalovirus exposure and HLA in healthy donors. PCR employed 60 Vbeta and 13 Jbeta primers. Data came from immunoSEQ multiplex PCR; TCRdb stores just in-frame clones and leaves some out. Counted here are roughly 180,000 clones, approximately 84% occurring once; the ten biggest clones make up about 1.3%. The sequenced sample consisted of PBMCs. The origin of the receptors is a girl aged 5 to 17 in good health and CMV-seropositive.

V gene TRBV6-1 combines with J gene TRBJ2-1; D gene unclear. The CDR3 is 14 amino acids. Germline CDR1 reads MNHNS; CDR2 reads SASEGT. V was trimmed by 2 bases and J by 4 bases, leaving 9 bases between them. CDR3 in DNA: TGTGCCAGCAGTGAACAACACCAATACAATGAGCAGTTCTTC. Protein: CASSEQHQYNEQFF.

The chain recombines TRBV30 with TRBJ1-2; D uncertain. V dropped 0 bases and J dropped 7 bases, with 9 bases sitting between them. Per germline, CDR1 GTSNPN and CDR2 SVGIG (reference sequence). The CDR3 is made up of 12 amino acids. Here the CDR3 DNA reads TGTGCCTGGAGTGTAAGCGCCTTTGGCTACACCTTC. Protein product: CAWSVSAFGYTF.

The chain has TRBV29-1 and TRBJ1-2, with D possibly TRBD1 on 6 matching bases. Between the trimmed V and J ends, which lost 8 bases and 5 bases, there was a span of 18 bases. Germline-derived CDR1 and CDR2 are SQVTM and ANQGSEA. The CDR3 length is 13 residues. The CDR3 region has the DNA TGCAGCTTAGGACAGCTCCCTGGGTATGGCTACACCTTC. Protein product: CSLGQLPGYGYTF.

The genes are TRBV28 and TRBJ1-5; 7 bases align to TRBD1. There are 15 residues in the CDR3. The junction had 10 bases not matched to a gene; V was cut back by 6 bases and J by 5 bases. Germline V lookup: CDR1 MDHEN, CDR2 SYDVKM. Written as DNA, the CDR3 is TGTGCCAGCAGCGCGCCGGACAGGAAATATCAGCCCCAGCATTTT. Translating it yields CASSAPDRKYQPQHF.

Here the CDR3 reads CSVESAGNSYEQYF. DNA of the CDR3: TGCAGCGTTGAATCAGCGGGCAACTCCTACGAGCAGTACTTC. The chain employs TRBV29-1 and TRBJ2-7, with D possibly being TRBD2 (6 bases). The V gene's germline CDR1 is SQVTM and CDR2 ANQGSEA. With 2 bases removed from V and 0 bases from J, the gap between germline ends came to 11 bases. The CDR3 extends over 14 amino acids.

The J gene is TRBJ2-1, the V gene TRBV7-9; 7 bases fit TRBD2. Germline values: CDR1 SEHNR, CDR2 FQNEAQ (reference sequence). This CDR3 contains 16 residues. Trimming took 1 base from V and 2 from J; bases not matched to a gene: 5. The CDR3 DNA follows: TGTGCCAGCAGCTTAGAGGCTAGCGGTCCCTACAATGAGCAGTTCTTC. This encodes CASSLEASGPYNEQFF.

This clone came up once. The rearrangement joins TRBV15 to TRBJ2-1; D not certain. Trimming removed 3 bases from V and 5 bases from J, with 11 bases in between. CDR3 length equals 14 residues. Per the germline V gene, CDR1 is LNHNV and CDR2 is YYDKDF (reference sequence). CDR3 loop: CATSSGLGDNEQFF. As DNA, the CDR3 is TGTGCCACCAGCAGTGGATTGGGCGACAATGAGCAGTTCTTC. Full variable domain (rest looked up from reference TRBV15 and TRBJ2-1): DAMVIQNPRYQVTQFGKPVTLSCSQTLNHNVMYWYQQKSSQAPKLLFHYYDKDFNNEADTPDNFQSRRPNTSFCFLDIRSPGLGDTAMYLCATSSGLGDNEQFFGPGTRLTVL.

The chain combines TRBV19 with TRBJ2-7, with 9 bases fitting TRBD1. CDR1 LNHDA and CDR2 SQIVND come from the germline V gene (reference sequence). The length of the CDR3 is 15 residues. With V trimmed by 6 bases and J by 3 bases, 9 bases remained unmatched. CDR3 amino acids: CASRPEGTGNYEQYF. As DNA, the CDR3 is TGTGCCAGTAGACCGGAAGGGACAGGGAACTACGAGCAGTACTTC. Drawing the rest from reference TRBV19 and TRBJ2-7, the complete variable domain is DGGITQSPKYLFRKEGQNVTLSCEQNLNHDAMYWYRQDPGQGLRLIYYSQIVNDFQKGDIAEGYSVSREKKESFPLTVTSAQKNPTAFYLCASRPEGTGNYEQYFGPGTRLTVT.

The J gene is TRBJ2-1, the V gene TRBV5-8, with 9 bases matching TRBD2. CDR1 SGHTS and CDR2 YDEGEE come from the germline V gene. The CDR3 is 15 residues long. Losses at the gene ends were 0 bases for V and 2 bases for J; bases not matched to a gene: 0. The DNA for the CDR3 is TGTGCCAGCAGCTTGGGACTAGCGGCCTACAATGAGCAGTTCTTC. Amino acid sequence: CASSLGLAAYNEQFF.

The chain carries TRBV29-1 and TRBJ2-1; 10 nucleotides align to TRBD2. With 5 bases clipped from V and 4 bases from J, the junction kept 5 bases outside the gene matches. The CDR3 is 14 amino acids. Germline V gene lookup returns CDR1 SQVTM and CDR2 ANQGSEA. In nucleotides, the CDR3 is TGCAGCGTTTATGGGACTAGCGTTTACAATGAGCAGTTCTTC. This sequence encodes CSVYGTSVYNEQFF.

This clone was observed a handful of times. The chain recombines TRBV10-3 with TRBJ1-4; 7 bases are a match to TRBD1. The germline gives CDR1 ENHRY, CDR2 SYGVKD. V trimming: 4 bases; J trimming: 5 bases; junction bases outside the gene matches: 7. The CDR3 totals 15 residues. The CDR3 reads CAISAGDRQNEKLFF. In DNA, the CDR3 is TGTGCCATCAGTGCCGGGGACAGACAAAATGAAAAACTGTTTTTT.

The V gene is TRBV19, the J gene TRBJ1-4, with 8 nucleotides matching TRBD1. This CDR3 spans 15 amino acids. Germline CDR1 LNHDA, CDR2 SQIVND (reference sequence). V shed 6 bases, J shed 7 bases, and the junction held 10 bases outside the gene matches. In nucleotides, the CDR3 is TGTGCCAGTAGCCCACTCGGGACAGGAGGTGAAAAACTGTTTTTT. Amino acid sequence: CASSPLGTGGEKLFF.

The chain carries TRBV2 and TRBJ2-7, with 8 nucleotides matching TRBD2. Germline V gives CDR1 SNHLY, CDR2 FYNNEI. Germline trimming cut 6 bases from V and 2 bases from J; bases unmatched to any gene: 6. The CDR3 is 14 amino acids. In DNA, the CDR3 is TGTGCCAGCAGCGGTAGCGGGAAGGCCTACGAGCAGTACTTC. It specifies CASSGSGKAYEQYF.

Points on this clone: At the DNA level, this CDR3 is encoded by other sequences in the same sample as well. V is TRBV5-1 and J is TRBJ2-1; 7 nucleotides agree with TRBD2. Per germline, CDR1 SGHRS and CDR2 YFSETQ. The J segment lost 0 bases and the V segment lost 1 base, leaving 4 bases of the junction unmatched. The CDR3 totals 16 residues. CDR3 nucleotides: TGCGCCAGCAGCTTGACCGGGGGGAGCTCCTACAATGAGCAGTTCTTC. This gives the protein CASSLTGGSSYNEQFF.

This clone was counted between two and nine times. The rearrangement links TRBV10-1 to TRBJ1-1; D remains unclear. The CDR3 covers 14 residues. Trimming left V 0 bases short and J 3 bases short, with 8 bases between. CDR1 and CDR2 from the germline V gene are WNHNN and SYGVQD (reference sequence). The CDR3 DNA follows: TGCGCCAGCAGTGAGTCTTCCGTGTACACTGAAGCTTTCTTT. Its translation is CASSESSVYTEAFF.

The genes are TRBV5-4 and TRBJ2-6; 9 bases are a match to TRBD2. J was trimmed by 1 base and V by 1 base; bases with no gene match: 6. This CDR3 contains 18 residues. CDR1 is SGHNT and CDR2 is YYREEE in the germline V gene (reference sequence). In DNA, the CDR3 is TGTGCCAGCAGCTTGCGGTGGCGGGAGGGATCTGGGGCCAACGTCCTGACTTTC. Protein: CASSLRWREGSGANVLTF.

This clone occurred once. The rearrangement links TRBV4-1 to TRBJ1-5; maybe TRBD1 (5 bases). Germline lookup yields CDR1 MGHRA and CDR2 YSYEKL. The CDR3 consists of 18 residues. V was shortened by 4 bases and J by 5 bases, with 24 bases between the two germline ends. Here the CDR3 reads CASSLGGGTGKQDQPQHF. The CDR3 region has the DNA TGCGCCAGCAGCCTCGGTGGGGGGACGGGGAAACAAGATCAGCCCCAGCATTTT.

This chain joins TRBV7-6 and TRBJ2-7, with TRBD1 identical over 9 bases. The CDR3 is 15 amino acids. The germline V gene encodes CDR1 SGHVS and CDR2 FNYEAQ. V was clipped by 2 bases and J by 4 bases; unmatched bases: 6. CDR3 DNA sequence: TGTGCCAGCAGCTTAAAGGACAGGGGATTTTACGAGCAGTACTTC. It yields the protein CASSLKDRGFYEQYF.

This clone was found once. The chain carries TRBV4-3 and TRBJ2-2; D is unclear. Trimming removed 2 bases at V and 7 bases at J, with 14 bases between. The CDR3 is made up of 15 amino acids. CDR1 and CDR2 from the germline V gene are LGHNA and YSLEER. DNA for the CDR3: TGCGCCAGCAGCCAACAACAGAAAGAACACGGGGAGCTGTTTTTT. Its translation: CASSQQQKEHGELFF.